The 27 T cell receptor beta chains presented below share a single source sample, sequenced in a study of blood T cells in healthy people across ages. Together with a sample-barcoded 5' primer, a J-beta primer mix was included in a second PCR lasting about 7 to 12 cycles. MiXCR, applied by TCRdb to the 5' RACE reads, yields one record per CDR3 protein. The data contain more than 1.4 million distinct CDR3 sequences, approximately 42% of them seen just once; the ten biggest clones take up 7.9%. The sample comprised blood. Every receptor here comes from a woman aged 18-29 years in good health.

This clonotype was counted between two and nine times. The chain joins TRBV20-1 to TRBJ2-4; 14 bases are shared with TRBD2. With V trimmed by 1 base and J by 7 bases, 6 bases remained unmatched. Germline CDR1 is DFQATT and CDR2 is SNEGSKA (reference sequence). There are 16 residues in the CDR3. The CDR3, as DNA: TGCAGTGCTAGAGCTGGGACTAGCGGGAGTCAGAACATTCAGTACTTC. Translated, it gives CSARAGTSGSQNIQYF.

This chain uses TRBV7-8 with TRBJ1-5; 7 positions match TRBD1. Germline CDR1 and CDR2: SGHVS and FQNEAQ. Trimming took 5 bases from V and 4 from J; bases not matched to a gene: 2. There are 13 residues in the CDR3. CDR3 loop: CASSTTGNQPQHF. The DNA of the CDR3 is TGTGCCAGCAGCACGACAGGGAATCAGCCCCAGCATTTT.

This clonotype was counted only a few times. The rearrangement joins TRBV7-9 to TRBJ2-2; D gene unclear. Trimming removed 5 bases at V and 6 bases at J, with 13 bases between. The CDR3 runs 14 residues. Germline-derived CDR1 and CDR2 are SEHNR and FQNEAQ (reference sequence). CDR3 DNA: TGTGCCAGCAGCCAACTCCCCAACCCCGGGGAGCTGTTTTTT. Residues: CASSQLPNPGELFF.

This clonotype appeared a few times. This chain connects TRBV20-1 to TRBJ2-1; 8 bases are a match to TRBD2. The CDR3 sequence is 17 residues long. Germline CDR1 is DFQATT and CDR2 is SNEGSKA (reference sequence). The J segment lost 7 bases and the V segment lost 3 bases, leaving 17 bases of the junction unmatched. The CDR3 DNA follows: TGCAGTGCTAGGACAGTGACTAGCGAGATCTTGGGGAATGAGCAGTTCTTC. Protein sequence: CSARTVTSEILGNEQFF.

The chain joins TRBV7-9 to TRBJ2-2, with TRBD2 matching over 12 bases. The CDR3 has 17 amino acids. CDR1 and CDR2 (germline): SEHNR, FQNEAQ (reference sequence). The V segment lost 5 bases and the J segment 0 bases; nucleotides outside the gene matches: 4. The CDR3 protein is CASSRRLAGANTGELFF. The CDR3 DNA is TGTGCCAGCAGCCGGCGACTAGCGGGGGCGAACACCGGGGAGCTGTTTTTT.

This sequence joins TRBV12-5 and TRBJ2-5; D is perhaps TRBD2 (5 bases). The V gene's germline CDR1 is LGHNT and CDR2 FRNRAP. The CDR3 contains 13 residues. Trimming stripped 7 bases from V and 4 bases from J, with 13 bases between. CDR3 protein: CASAVGKGETQYF. CDR3 in DNA: TGTGCTAGTGCCGTCGGGAAGGGAGAGACCCAGTACTTC.

The chain carries TRBV20-1 and TRBJ2-7, with D unclear. V lost 3 bases and J lost 0, with 12 bases in between. CDR3 length equals 14 residues. Germline CDR1 reads DFQATT; CDR2 reads SNEGSKA (reference sequence). The CDR3 here is CSARVWGSSYEQYF. The CDR3, as DNA: TGCAGTGCTAGGGTCTGGGGAAGCTCCTACGAGCAGTACTTC.

The chain joins TRBV10-3 to TRBJ1-2; D remains unclear. Germline V gene data show CDR1 as ENHRY and CDR2 as SYGVKD. This CDR3 is 13 amino acids long. Between the trimmed V and J ends, which lost 4 bases and 8 bases, there was a span of 14 bases. CDR3 amino acids: CAISGGRAEGYTF. CDR3 coding DNA: TGTGCCATCAGTGGAGGGAGGGCGGAAGGCTACACCTTC.

This clonotype was seen only a few times. The chain has TRBV7-2 and TRBJ2-7; TRBD2 agrees at 9 bases. The CDR3 totals 16 residues. Trimming cost V 0 bases and J 3 bases; bases outside gene matches: 6. CDR1 and CDR2 (germline): SGHTA, FQGNSA. This chain's CDR3 is CASSLAISGSGYEQYF. Written as DNA, the CDR3 is TGTGCCAGCAGCTTAGCGATTAGCGGGAGCGGCTACGAGCAGTACTTC.

This rearrangement joins TRBV7-8 to TRBJ2-3, with 10 bases identical to TRBD2. V lost 6 bases and J lost 6; bases outside the gene matches: 6. Germline-derived CDR1 and CDR2 are SGHVS and FQNEAQ. The CDR3 runs to 14 residues. This chain's CDR3 is CASRLGLAMDTQYF. CDR3 coding DNA: TGTGCCAGCAGATTGGGACTAGCGATGGATACGCAGTATTTT.

This clonotype was observed a handful of times. The chain is built from TRBV7-2 and TRBJ2-2; D remains ambiguous. With 3 bases removed from V and 1 base from J, the gap between germline ends came to 9 bases. The CDR3 loop spans 15 amino acids. Germline CDR1 SGHTA, CDR2 FQGNSA. The CDR3 DNA reads TGTGCCAGCAGCTTGTGGCTCTTGAACACCGGGGAGCTGTTTTTT. Translating it yields CASSLWLLNTGELFF.

V usage is TRBV18 and J usage is TRBJ2-7; 11 bases are a match to TRBD2. CDR1 and CDR2 (germline): KGHSH, LQKENI. The CDR3 is 18 residues long. J gave up 5 bases and V 2 bases, and 14 bases lay outside the gene matches. The CDR3 is CASSPTSGSSTIDNEQYF. In nucleotides, the CDR3 is TGTGCCAGCTCACCAACTAGCGGGAGTTCAACAATCGATAACGAGCAGTACTTC. The full variable domain, its missing parts supplied by reference TRBV18 and TRBJ2-7, is NAGVMQNPRHLVRRRGQEARLRCSPMKGHSHVYWYRQLPEEGLKFMVYLQKENIIDESGMPKERFSAEFPKEGPSILRIQQVVRGDSAAYFCASSPTSGSSTIDNEQYFGPGTRLTVT.

This chain connects TRBV10-3 to TRBJ1-1, with D hard to call. Germline V CDR1 and CDR2: ENHRY, SYGVKD. The V gene lost 3 bases and the J gene lost 7 bases, with 15 bases spanning the gap. The length of the CDR3 is 14 residues. The CDR3: CAISDAVRRCEAFF. The CDR3 nucleotides are TGTGCCATCAGTGACGCCGTCCGGAGGTGTGAAGCTTTCTTT.

This clonotype was observed a handful of times. The V and J genes are TRBV5-1 and TRBJ2-3; 11 nucleotides line up with TRBD2. Looked up from germline, CDR1 is SGHRS and CDR2 is YFSETQ. The CDR3 totals 15 residues. V lost 7 bases to trimming and J lost 2 bases; unmatched junction nucleotides: 6. The CDR3 is CASDLAGGITDTQYF. The CDR3 nucleotides read TGCGCCAGCGACCTAGCGGGGGGAATCACAGATACGCAGTATTTT.

This clonotype was recorded a few times. The V gene is TRBV10-3, the J gene TRBJ2-1; weak D call: TRBD2 (6 bases). The germline V and J ends were trimmed by 2 bases and 4 bases, with 9 bases remaining between them. The CDR3 length is 14 residues. Germline values: CDR1 ENHRY, CDR2 SYGVKD. The CDR3 spells CAISERELYNEQFF. The DNA of the CDR3 is TGTGCCATCAGTGAGCGGGAGCTTTACAATGAGCAGTTCTTC.

Notes on this clonotype: A read error may produce the germline difference seen at one junction end. This chain connects TRBV5-1 to TRBJ2-1; 8 bases match TRBD1. Germline V CDR1 and CDR2: SGHRS, YFSETQ. The CDR3 runs to 15 residues. Written as DNA, the CDR3 is TGCACCAGCAGCTCGACAGGGGCCACCTACAATGAGCAGTTCTTC. Translation gives CTSSSTGATYNEQFF.

This clonotype occurred a few times. The chain recombines TRBV4-2 with TRBJ2-3; 10 bases are shared with TRBD2. From germline, CDR1 is LGHNA and CDR2 YNFKEQ. V gave up 0 bases and J gave up 6 bases; unmatched junction bases: 9. There are 17 residues in the CDR3. The CDR3 DNA is TGTGCCAGCAGCCAAGATAAGACTAGCGGGCCAAGGGATACGCAGTATTTT. It translates to CASSQDKTSGPRDTQYF.

CDR3 coding DNA: TGTGCCAGCTCACCTCGGTTCGGCGGACAACCTGAAGGCACTGAAGCTTTCTTT. This sequence encodes CASSPRFGGQPEGTEAFF. The chain couples TRBV18 to TRBJ1-1, with a weak D call TRBD1 (5 bases). The CDR3 is 18 residues long. Looked up from germline, CDR1 is KGHSH and CDR2 is LQKENI. V gave up 3 bases and J gave up 4 bases, with 24 bases separating them.

V is TRBV27 and J is TRBJ2-4; no clear D gene. TRBJ2-7 matches the DNA end more closely, so the J call is doubtful. The V gene's germline CDR1 is MNHEY and CDR2 SMNVEV (reference sequence). The CDR3 loop spans 15 amino acids. The CDR3 here is CASSLKSLGSYEQYF. The CDR3, as DNA: TGTGCCAGCAGTTTAAAAAGCCTCGGTAGCTACGAGCAGTACTTC.

This clonotype has only a few counts. The chain is built from TRBV3-1 and TRBJ2-5; 8 bases are shared with TRBD1. V lost 4 bases and J lost 3; bases outside the gene matches: 13. This CDR3 spans 17 amino acids. CDR1 is LGHDT, CDR2 YNNKEL, per germline (reference sequence). The CDR3 spells CASSPGTGLGMKETQYF. The CDR3 DNA follows: TGTGCCAGCAGCCCCGGGACAGGTCTTGGTATGAAAGAGACCCAGTACTTC.

The V gene is TRBV4-1, the J gene TRBJ2-3; 10 nucleotides align to TRBD2. The CDR3 runs to 15 residues. CDR1 is MGHRA and CDR2 is YSYEKL in the germline V gene. The J segment lost 7 bases and the V segment lost 3 bases, leaving 7 bases of the junction unmatched. CDR3 DNA: TGCGCCAGCAGCCACCCAAGCGGGAGGGCCAATACGCAGTATTTT. Protein product: CASSHPSGRANTQYF.

V and J are TRBV30 and TRBJ2-1, with 11 nucleotides matching TRBD2. V was pared by 4 bases and J by 10 bases, with 6 bases of the junction left unmatched. The germline CDR1 and CDR2 sequences are GTSNPN and SVGIG (reference sequence). The CDR3 length is 13 residues. This CDR3 is CAWKLAGAAEQFF. DNA of the CDR3: TGTGCCTGGAAACTAGCGGGAGCAGCCGAGCAGTTCTTC.

This clonotype was detected a few times. The rearrangement links TRBV29-1 to TRBJ2-1, with D possibly TRBD1 on 5 matching bases. The V gene lost 4 bases and the J gene lost 6 bases, with 16 bases spanning the gap. The germline V gene has CDR1 SQVTM and CDR2 ANQGSEA. This CDR3 is built from 14 residues. CDR3 in DNA: TGCAGCGTTGTAGGGGTGATCCTTAGCAATGAGCAGTTCTTC. Translation: CSVVGVILSNEQFF.

This chain connects TRBV20-1 to TRBJ2-7; tentative D call: TRBD2 (7 bases). The CDR3 totals 15 residues. Trimming removed 2 bases at V and 3 bases at J, with 17 bases between. Germline lookup yields CDR1 DFQATT and CDR2 SNEGSKA (reference sequence). The CDR3 protein is CSARKRGADSYEQYF. CDR3 sequence (DNA): TGCAGTGCTAGAAAACGGGGGGCCGATAGCTACGAGCAGTACTTC.

This clonotype came up a few times. The chain links TRBV20-1 to TRBJ2-1, with TRBD2 identical over 10 bases. The CDR3 covers 18 residues. CDR1 and CDR2 (germline): DFQATT, SNEGSKA (reference sequence). Trimming removed 1 base from V and 7 bases from J; junction bases left unmatched: 16. CDR3 nucleotide sequence: TGCAGTGCTAGAGTGTGGACTCGGGACGAGCGGGAGGGGAATGAGCAGTTCTTC. Amino acid sequence: CSARVWTRDEREGNEQFF.

The V and J genes are TRBV6-5 and TRBJ2-7, with 7 bases matching TRBD1. This CDR3 is 15 amino acids long. The V and J ends lost 6 bases and 3 bases, in that order; junction bases with no gene match: 11. Germline CDR1 is MNHEY and CDR2 is SVGAGI. The DNA of the CDR3 is TGTGCCAGCAGGAGGGGAACAGGGGCAAACTACGAGCAGTACTTC. As protein: CASRRGTGANYEQYF.

This clonotype showed up just a few times. The chain joins TRBV20-1 to TRBJ1-5; D gene unclear. This CDR3 spans 13 amino acids. Trimming removed 1 base at V and 3 bases at J, with 7 bases between. Germline assignment: CDR1 DFQATT and CDR2 SNEGSKA (reference sequence). The DNA for the CDR3 is TGCAGTGCTAGAGTGGGCAACAATCAGCCCCAGCATTTT. It codes for CSARVGNNQPQHF.